The next 25 T cell receptor beta chains were all read from a single sample in a study of blood T cell repertoires in COVID-19. TCRdb's table, derived via immunoSEQ multiplex PCR, lists solely in-frame clones and lacks some. This table holds about 48,000 clones, approximately 80% found once. The sequenced material came from peripheral blood. These receptors originate from a human donor with active or convalescent COVID-19. The donor label of this sample is uncertain.

The chain recombines TRBV14 with TRBJ1-2, with 9 bases identical to TRBD1. Losses at the gene ends were 5 bases for V and 8 bases for J; bases not matched to a gene: 9. Germline V lookup: CDR1 SGHDN, CDR2 FVKESK. The CDR3 sequence is 14 residues long. The CDR3 DNA is TGTGCCAGCAGCTCCCAATACAGGGGGCGAGGCTACACCTTC. Its translation is CASSSQYRGRGYTF.

This clone was observed many times. The chain employs TRBV30 and TRBJ1-2; TRBD1 matches at 8 bases. CDR1 is GTSNPN and CDR2 is SVGIG in the germline V gene (reference sequence). The CDR3 is made up of 15 amino acids. J lost 4 bases, V lost 2 bases, and 9 bases had no gene match. The CDR3 loop is CAWSLPGGWGYGYTF. The CDR3 DNA reads as TGTGCCTGGAGTCTTCCAGGGGGCTGGGGCTATGGCTACACCTTC. Full variable domain (outside the CDR3, taken from reference TRBV30 and TRBJ1-2): SQTIHQWPATLVQPVGSPLSLECTVEGTSNPNLYWYRQAAGRGLQLLFYSVGIGQISSEVPQNLSASRPQDRQFILSSKKLLLSDSGFYLCAWSLPGGWGYGYTFGSGTRLTVV.

The rearrangement uses TRBV6-2 or TRBV6-3 and TRBJ2-3, with 8 positions matching TRBD1. In germline, CDR1 is MNHEY, CDR2 SVGEGT. CDR3 length: 16 amino acids. V gave up 5 bases and J gave up 1 base; unmatched junction bases: 8. The CDR3 DNA is TGTGCCAGCAGTACGACCAGGGGGCGCGGCACAGATACGCAGTATTTT. Translated: CASSTTRGRGTDTQYF.

This sequence joins TRBV9 and TRBJ2-5, with 8 bases aligning to TRBD2. The CDR3 is 14 residues long. Germline CDR1 and CDR2: SGDLS and YYNGEE. J gave up 4 bases and V 1 base, and 3 bases lay outside the gene matches. The CDR3 region is CASSVSSGRETQYF. The CDR3 coding sequence is TGTGCCAGCAGCGTATCCAGCGGGAGAGAGACCCAGTACTTC.

The chain uses TRBV6-2 or TRBV6-3 and TRBJ1-1; the D gene is possibly TRBD1 (5 bases). V was pared by 5 bases and J by 1 base, with 11 bases between. The length of the CDR3 is 14 residues. Germline V gene lookup returns CDR1 MNHEY and CDR2 SVGEGT. Here the CDR3 reads CASSTPGGNTEAFF. As DNA, the CDR3 is TGTGCCAGCAGTACCCCGGGGGGGAACACTGAAGCTTTCTTT.

The V call is TRBV4-1, the J call TRBJ1-2; 11 nucleotides agree with TRBD1. Germline V gene sequence: CDR1 MGHRA, CDR2 YSYEKL. The CDR3 spans 16 residues. The J segment lost 4 bases and the V segment lost 4 bases, leaving 8 bases of the junction unmatched. CDR3 loop: CASSPESGTGGYGYTF. CDR3 coding DNA: TGCGCCAGCAGCCCGGAATCCGGGACAGGGGGCTATGGCTACACCTTC.

V and J are TRBV7-2 and TRBJ1-1; 9 nucleotides agree with TRBD1. The CDR3 has 19 amino acids. CDR1 and CDR2 from the germline V gene are SGHTA and FQGNSA. V lost 5 bases, J lost 6 bases, and 22 bases stayed unmatched. The CDR3 sequence: CASSPREDRGRSGFPEAFF. CDR3 DNA sequence: TGTGCCAGCAGCCCTAGAGAGGACAGGGGACGCTCTGGGTTCCCTGAAGCTTTCTTT.

The chain carries TRBV19 and TRBJ1-2; 7 nucleotides match TRBD1. Germline V CDR1 and CDR2: LNHDA, SQIVND (reference sequence). The V gene end was trimmed by 7 bases and the J gene end by 3 bases; junction bases not matched to a gene: 14. CDR3 size: 16 residues. CDR3 amino acids: CASTYVDRPLHYGYTF. CDR3 coding DNA: TGTGCCAGTACCTACGTGGACAGGCCGCTGCACTATGGCTACACCTTC. Full variable domain (rest looked up from reference TRBV19 and TRBJ1-2): DGGITQSPKYLFRKEGQNVTLSCEQNLNHDAMYWYRQDPGQGLRLIYYSQIVNDFQKGDIAEGYSVSREKKESFPLTVTSAQKNPTAFYLCASTYVDRPLHYGYTFGSGTRLTVV.

This chain uses TRBV19 with TRBJ1-4; 8 bases align to TRBD1. Germline CDR1 LNHDA, CDR2 SQIVND (reference sequence). V lost 4 bases and J lost 7; bases outside the gene matches: 8. The CDR3 loop spans 15 amino acids. CDR3 region: CASSRGTGGAEKLFF. The CDR3 DNA sequence: TGTGCCAGTAGTAGAGGGACAGGAGGGGCTGAAAAACTGTTTTTT.

The chain is built from TRBV25-1 and TRBJ2-7, with D possibly matching TRBD2 (5 bases). The CDR3 length is 15 residues. V gave up 4 bases and J gave up 0 bases, with 13 bases separating them. Germline CDR1 is MGHDK and CDR2 is SYGVNS. The CDR3: CASSAPGSRSYEQYF. CDR3 nucleotide sequence: TGTGCCAGCAGTGCCCCGGGGTCCCGCTCCTACGAGCAGTACTTC.

V gene TRBV5-8 combines with J gene TRBJ2-6; 7 nucleotides line up with TRBD1. This CDR3 comprises 15 residues. The ends lost 4 bases at V and 2 bases at J; junction bases unmatched: 3. Germline V lookup: CDR1 SGHTS, CDR2 YDEGEE. CDR3 region: CASSPQGAGANVLTF. Here the CDR3 DNA reads TGTGCCAGCAGCCCCCAGGGGGCTGGGGCCAACGTCCTGACTTTC.

J is TRBJ2-7 and V is TRBV28; no clear D. V was pared by 6 bases and J by 6 bases, with 12 bases between. The CDR3 loop spans 12 amino acids. Germline CDR1 is MDHEN and CDR2 is SYDVKM. The CDR3 loop reads CASSSRRLEQYF. As DNA, the CDR3 is TGTGCCAGCAGCTCTAGACGGCTCGAGCAGTACTTC.

This clone was seen just once. The V gene is TRBV4-2, the J gene TRBJ2-3, with a weak D call TRBD2 (5 bases). CDR1 LGHNA and CDR2 YNFKEQ come from the germline V gene. V lost 0 bases and J 5 bases, leaving 12 bases between the germline ends. The CDR3 loop spans 15 amino acids. The CDR3 DNA reads TGTGCCAGCAGCCAAGATCCAGCGGCGGAAGATACGCAGTATTTT. Protein: CASSQDPAAEDTQYF.

The V gene is TRBV7-3, the J gene TRBJ2-7, with 9 positions matching TRBD2. This CDR3 comprises 17 residues. The ends lost 5 bases at V and 6 bases at J; junction bases unmatched: 17. Germline lookup yields CDR1 SGHTA and CDR2 FQGTGA. This CDR3 is CASSPDGVSGGSAEQYF. The CDR3 DNA follows: TGTGCCAGCAGCCCCGACGGGGTGAGCGGGGGGTCCGCCGAGCAGTACTTC.

This sequence joins TRBV5-6 and TRBJ1-1, with 10 bases lining up with TRBD1. In germline, CDR1 is SGHDT, CDR2 YYEEEE. The ends lost 2 bases at V and 5 bases at J; junction bases unmatched: 6. The CDR3 runs 15 residues. CDR3 residues: CASSFPRTGGTEAFF. CDR3 sequence (DNA): TGTGCCAGCAGCTTTCCTAGGACAGGGGGTACTGAAGCTTTCTTT.

As DNA, the CDR3 is TGTGCCACCAGTGACCCATTCGGGGGGGCTGAAGCTTTCTTT. This codes for CATSDPFGGAEAFF. The chain recombines TRBV24-1 with TRBJ1-1, with D perhaps matching TRBD1 (5 bases). CDR1 is KGHDR, CDR2 SFDVKD, per germline. This CDR3 is 14 amino acids long. V lost 4 bases and J 6 bases, leaving 14 bases between the germline ends.

The CDR3 region has the DNA TGTGCCAGCAGCGAGACTAGAGCGGGAGACAATACGCAGTATTTT. Protein sequence: CASSETRAGDNTQYF. The chain carries TRBV7-9 and TRBJ2-3, with 8 bases identical to TRBD2. The V segment lost 5 bases and the J segment 7 bases; nucleotides outside the gene matches: 11. Germline CDR1 SEHNR, CDR2 FQNEAQ (reference sequence). The CDR3 loop spans 15 amino acids.

The J gene is TRBJ2-2, the V gene TRBV10-3, with TRBD1 as a possible D gene (5 bases). This CDR3 is built from 15 residues. Trimming took off 1 base at V and 6 bases at J, with 12 bases between the two ends. Germline V CDR1 and CDR2: ENHRY, SYGVKD. Written as DNA, the CDR3 is TGTGCCATCAGTGAGTTAAGGGGCCAGGCCGGGGAGCTGTTTTTT. It codes for CAISELRGQAGELFF.

This chain joins TRBV27 and TRBJ2-7, with TRBD2 as a possible D gene (5 bases). CDR3 length: 14 amino acids. With 3 bases removed from V and 4 bases from J, the gap between germline ends came to 13 bases. Germline V CDR1 and CDR2: MNHEY, SMNVEV (reference sequence). The CDR3 loop reads CASSFGVEGYEQYF. Here the CDR3 DNA reads TGTGCCAGCAGTTTCGGGGTTGAGGGTTACGAGCAGTACTTC.

This chain links TRBV9 with TRBJ1-2; D unclear. Trimming stripped 4 bases from V and 2 bases from J, with 6 bases between. The V gene's germline CDR1 is SGDLS and CDR2 YYNGEE. CDR3 size: 12 residues. CDR3 nucleotides: TGTGCCAGCAGCTTACAGAACTATGGCTACACCTTC. Residues: CASSLQNYGYTF.

The chain joins TRBV19 to TRBJ1-5, with a weak D call TRBD1 (5 bases). Germline V CDR1 and CDR2: LNHDA, SQIVND (reference sequence). The CDR3 totals 15 residues. V was clipped by 6 bases and J by 3 bases, with 15 bases between them. CDR3 nucleotide sequence: TGTGCCAGTAGCCTAGCGGGGGGGATCAATCAGCCCCAGCATTTT. The encoded protein is CASSLAGGINQPQHF.

The chain is built from TRBV5-1 and TRBJ2-5, with 13 bases matching TRBD2. With V trimmed by 3 bases and J by 10 bases, 12 bases remained unmatched. CDR3 length equals 16 residues. CDR1 is SGHRS, CDR2 YFSETQ, per germline. DNA of the CDR3: TGCGCCAGCAGCTCGGGACTAGCGGGGCCCCCGGGAGACCAGTACTTC. Translated, it gives CASSSGLAGPPGDQYF.

The rearrangement links TRBV24-1 to TRBJ1-5, with D maybe TRBD1 (5 bases). Germline lookup yields CDR1 KGHDR and CDR2 SFDVKD. CDR3 length: 16 amino acids. Trimming removed 5 bases from V and 2 bases from J, with 15 bases in between. The CDR3 coding sequence is TGTGCCACCAGTGCCTCAGGGCGGGGGGGCAATCAGCCCCAGCATTTT. Its translation is CATSASGRGGNQPQHF.

The V call is TRBV28, the J call TRBJ1-2; the D gene is possibly TRBD1 (5 bases). This CDR3 is built from 11 residues. V gave up 10 bases and J gave up 8 bases, with 14 bases separating them. Germline assignment: CDR1 MDHEN and CDR2 SYDVKM. The CDR3 region has the DNA TGTGCCACTCCAGGGAGGGGAGGCTACACCTTC. Amino acids: CATPGRGGYTF.

The chain joins TRBV9 to TRBJ2-5; tentative D call: TRBD1 (6 bases). Trimming shortened V by 0 bases and J by 4 bases, and 10 bases separated the two germline ends. Germline V gene lookup returns CDR1 SGDLS and CDR2 YYNGEE. The CDR3 sequence is 14 residues long. The CDR3 region has the DNA TGTGCCAGCAGCGTAGCAGGGGTCCGAGAGACCCAGTACTTC. It translates to CASSVAGVRETQYF.